The sequence of this T cell receptor (beta chain) was determined in a study of beta chain features in type 1 diabetes. Study conclusions and caveats: A potential influence of HLA type upon TCRB rearrangement remained unresolved herein. A greater similarity of naive, central memory and Treg TCRB repertoires was seen among patients than among healthy donors. A potential PCR bias toward shorter templates would be equal in patient and control samples.

Germline lookup yields CDR1 SNHLY and CDR2 FYNNEI. The CDR3 totals 15 residues. V shed 3 bases and J 1 base; nucleotides not matched to a gene: 5. In its sample, this clone was seen a few times. Its antigen is undetermined. CD4+ naive, central memory, regulatory and stem cell-like memory subsets were isolated by sorting on CD45RO/CCR7/CD25/CD127/CD95/CD27. Reverse transcription of all isolated RNA meant that expressed TCRB transcripts were sequenced. Produced via immunoSEQ multiplex PCR; TCRdb's table is partial and in-frame only. Among 300,000 to 350,000 clones listed, less than 20% were seen once. What was sequenced was naive CD4+ T cells from blood. This sequence joins TRBV2 and TRBJ2-5, with 7 bases matching TRBD2. The TCR was taken from a woman younger than 30 in good health. This CDR3 is CASSERERGQETQYF. As DNA, the CDR3 is TGTGCCAGCAGTGAGCGGGAGAGGGGCCAAGAGACCCAGTACTTC.